These 21 T cell receptor beta chains share one sample of origin, sequenced in a study of T cells in Graves' hyperthyroidism and ophthalmopathy. Authors of the study amplified TCR beta CDR3 regions from RNA transcripts. When the TCR CDR3 underwent first-round RT-PCR, the HTBI primer set was used. TCRdb used MiXCR to reprocess the multiplex PCR reads, holding one entry per CDR3 protein. The sample records some 360,000 distinct CDR3 sequences, 14% being singletons. Input material: blood. The receptors derive from a woman in her fifties or sixties with Graves' hyperthyroidism.

This clonotype was counted ten times or more. V is TRBV7-9 and J is TRBJ2-1, with 9 bases matching TRBD2. Germline V CDR1 and CDR2: SEHNR, FQNEAQ (reference sequence). V gave up 5 bases and J gave up 2 bases; unmatched junction bases: 4. The CDR3 has 15 amino acids. CDR3 bases: TGTGCCAGCAGCATCGGCGGGAGGGCCTACAATGAGCAGTTCTTC. Its translation is CASSIGGRAYNEQFF.

There are many counts of this clonotype. The chain recombines TRBV3-1 with TRBJ1-1; possibly TRBD1 for D (6 bases). V was cut by 0 bases and J by 1 base, with 12 bases left in between. The CDR3 consists of 16 residues. The germline CDR1 and CDR2 sequences are LGHDT and YNNKEL (reference sequence). CDR3 coding DNA: TGTGCCAGCAGCCAAGATCTCGGCAGGGGGAACACTGAAGCTTTCTTT. Amino acid sequence: CASSQDLGRGNTEAFF.

This clonotype has a handful of counts. Just one base apart from a much larger clone, this may be a read error. This chain links TRBV30 with TRBJ2-3; the D is unclear. The CDR3 spans 12 residues. V lost 3 bases to trimming and J lost 2 bases, with 6 bases between them. Germline lookup yields CDR1 GTSNPN and CDR2 SVGIG (reference sequence). CDR3 sequence: CAWSGFTDTQYF. In DNA form, the CDR3 reads TGTGCCTGGAGCGGATTCACAGATACGCAGTATTTT. The whole variable domain, filled in from reference TRBV30 and TRBJ2-3, reads SQTIHQWPATLVQPVGSPLSLECTVEGTSNPNLYWYRQAAGRGLQLLFYSVGIGQISSEVPQNLSASRPQDRQFILSSKKLLLSDSGFYLCAWSGFTDTQYFGPGTRLTVL.

CDR3 region: CAIRAPNEQFF. CDR3 nucleotides: TGTGCCATCAGGGCGCCCAATGAGCAGTTCTTC. The chain recombines TRBV10-3 with TRBJ2-1; D remains unclear. V was shortened by 6 bases and J by 6 bases, with 6 bases between the two germline ends. This CDR3 spans 11 amino acids. Germline V gene sequence: CDR1 ENHRY, CDR2 SYGVKD.

As for this clonotype: A much larger clone lies a single base off, so this may be a read error. The chain employs TRBV6-2 or TRBV6-3 and TRBJ1-2, with 7 bases identical to TRBD1. CDR1 is MNHEY, CDR2 SVGEGT, per germline. This CDR3 is 13 amino acids long. The V segment lost 2 bases and the J segment 3 bases; nucleotides outside the gene matches: 0. The CDR3 bases are TGTGCCAGCAGTTACGACAGGGACTATGGCTACACCTTC. This sequence encodes CASSYDRDYGYTF.

This sequence joins TRBV27 and TRBJ1-4; D is undetermined. Germline V gene data show CDR1 as MNHEY and CDR2 as SMNVEV (reference sequence). The CDR3 sequence is 14 residues long. The ends were cut back, 8 bases at V and 0 bases at J, with 10 bases in the middle. The CDR3 nucleotides are TGTGCCAGCCGATTCGGGGCAACTAATGAAAAACTGTTTTTT. The encoded protein is CASRFGATNEKLFF.

This clonotype was observed a handful of times. The CDR3 does not close with the conserved phenylalanine or tryptophan, likely indicating a read error. This chain uses TRBV5-1 with TRBJ2-3; 10 bases fit TRBD1. The junction had 5 bases not matched to a gene; V was cut back by 4 bases and J by 0 bases. The CDR3 has 16 residues. Per germline, CDR1 SGHRS and CDR2 YFSETQ. As DNA, the CDR3 is TGCGCCAGCAGCCTAGGACAGGGGGGGAGCACAGATACGCAGTATCTT. Its translation is CASSLGQGGSTDTQYL.

This clonotype was detected many times. J is TRBJ1-1 and V is TRBV30; 7 bases align to TRBD1. The germline V gene has CDR1 GTSNPN and CDR2 SVGIG (reference sequence). This CDR3 contains 15 residues. J lost 10 bases, V lost 0 bases, and 14 bases had no gene match. The CDR3 protein is CAWSVLWPGGDVAFF. The DNA for the CDR3 is TGTGCCTGGAGTGTACTTTGGCCAGGGGGAGATGTAGCTTTCTTT.

This clonotype was counted between two and nine times. The chain has TRBV7-2 and TRBJ1-6; TRBD1 agrees at 11 bases. J lost 2 bases, V lost 5 bases, and 5 bases had no gene match. The CDR3 loop spans 17 amino acids. Germline values: CDR1 SGHTA, CDR2 FQGNSA. The CDR3 protein is CASSLGQGAPYNSPLHF. CDR3 in DNA: TGTGCCAGCAGCCTCGGACAGGGGGCTCCCTATAATTCACCCCTCCACTTT.

This clonotype was observed at least ten times. The V call is TRBV11-2, the J call TRBJ2-3, with 11 nucleotides matching TRBD2. V was pared by 5 bases and J by 1 base, with 5 bases of the junction left unmatched. The CDR3 totals 16 residues. Germline V gives CDR1 SGHAT, CDR2 FQNNGV. CDR3 in DNA: TGTGCCAGCAGCGTCGGGACTAGCGGACGCACAGATACGCAGTATTTT. The encoded protein is CASSVGTSGRTDTQYF.

This chain links TRBV6-4 with TRBJ1-2, with TRBD1 matching over 8 bases. The ends lost 2 bases at V and 8 bases at J; junction bases unmatched: 10. The CDR3 spans 15 residues. Per the germline V gene, CDR1 is MRHNA and CDR2 is SNTAGT. The CDR3 sequence: CASSDDPGQGRGYTF. CDR3 DNA: TGTGCCAGCAGTGACGATCCCGGACAGGGAAGGGGCTACACCTTC.

The CDR3 is CASGGQVLNEQYF. As DNA, the CDR3 is TGTGCCAGCGGAGGACAGGTTCTCAACGAGCAGTACTTC. The chain carries TRBV5-4 and TRBJ2-7; 7 positions match TRBD1. Trimming removed 7 bases from V and 5 bases from J; junction bases left unmatched: 9. The CDR3 is made up of 13 amino acids. Looked up from germline, CDR1 is SGHNT and CDR2 is YYREEE (reference sequence).

The chain recombines TRBV11-1 with TRBJ2-6; no definite D call. CDR1 and CDR2 (germline): SGHAT, FQDESV (reference sequence). V was pared by 3 bases and J by 9 bases, with 12 bases between. The CDR3 consists of 14 residues. For the CDR3, the DNA is TGTGCCAGCAGCTTGGACGTTCTTAACAACGTCCTGACTTTC. This translates into CASSLDVLNNVLTF.

Ten or more counts support this clonotype. The V gene is TRBV6-2 or TRBV6-3, the J gene TRBJ2-5; D perhaps matches TRBD1 (6 bases). Trimming cost V 4 bases and J 2 bases, with 11 bases left between them. The CDR3 runs to 14 residues. CDR1 and CDR2 (germline): MNHEY, SVGEGT. The CDR3 loop is CASSSTGSQETQYF. CDR3 sequence (DNA): TGTGCCAGCAGTTCCACAGGGTCACAAGAGACCCAGTACTTC.

The V gene is TRBV29-1, the J gene TRBJ1-1, with D possibly matching TRBD1 (5 bases). V lost 2 bases to trimming and J lost 12 bases, with 16 bases between them. The CDR3 consists of 12 residues. Per the germline V gene, CDR1 is SQVTM and CDR2 is ANQGSEA. CDR3 loop: CSVEPSQGVTFF. CDR3 coding DNA: TGCAGCGTTGAACCATCCCAGGGAGTAACTTTCTTT.

This clonotype came up a few times. DNA for the CDR3: TGTGCCAGCAGCTTAGCGCCTTCAGGGGATGGCTACACCTTC. Its protein is CASSLAPSGDGYTF. The chain employs TRBV7-9 and TRBJ1-2, with D possibly being TRBD1 (6 bases). The CDR3 runs to 14 residues. The V gene's germline CDR1 is SEHNR and CDR2 FQNEAQ (reference sequence). With 0 bases removed from V and 6 bases from J, the gap between germline ends came to 11 bases.

The chain recombines TRBV20-1 with TRBJ2-7; 9 bases are a match to TRBD1. Germline loops: CDR1 DFQATT, CDR2 SNEGSKA (reference sequence). This CDR3 region has 11 residues. V lost 4 bases, J lost 7 bases, and 2 bases stayed unmatched. CDR3 in amino acids: CSANRGREQYF. CDR3 coding DNA: TGCAGTGCTAACAGGGGGCGGGAGCAGTACTTC.

The J gene is TRBJ1-5, the V gene TRBV7-9; D not resolved. The length of the CDR3 is 12 residues. V was cut by 3 bases and J by 7 bases, with 7 bases left in between. The germline CDR1 and CDR2 sequences are SEHNR and FQNEAQ (reference sequence). This CDR3 reads CASSFGRQPQHF. In DNA, the CDR3 is TGTGCCAGCAGCTTTGGTAGGCAGCCCCAGCATTTT.

Many counts were recorded for this clonotype. This rearrangement joins TRBV13 to TRBJ2-7; perhaps D is TRBD1 or TRBD2 (5 bases each). Trimming pared 6 bases from V and 6 bases from J, leaving 15 bases between. The CDR3 runs to 13 residues. Germline loops: CDR1 PRHDT, CDR2 FYEKMQ (reference sequence). CDR3 in amino acids: CASSVGAKSEQYF. CDR3 nucleotide sequence: TGTGCCAGCAGTGTCGGGGCGAAGAGCGAGCAGTACTTC.

This clonotype was seen repeatedly, ten times or more. The chain combines TRBV2 with TRBJ2-2; D might be TRBD2 (5 bases). V lost 7 bases, J lost 0 bases, and 9 bases lay in between. The CDR3 covers 14 residues. The V gene's germline CDR1 is SNHLY and CDR2 FYNNEI. CDR3 sequence (DNA): TGTGCCAGCAAGCAGGAGGCGAACACCGGGGAGCTGTTTTTT. This encodes CASKQEANTGELFF.

This clonotype has a handful of counts. The V gene is TRBV6-1, the J gene TRBJ2-7; possibly TRBD1 for D (6 bases). This CDR3 spans 14 amino acids. CDR1 is MNHNS, CDR2 SASEGT, per germline. V gave up 1 base and J gave up 2 bases, with 9 bases separating them. The CDR3 nucleotides read TGTGCCAGCAGTGAAGATACAGGGCCCTACGAGCAGTACTTC. This codes for CASSEDTGPYEQYF.